This T cell receptor (beta chain) was sequenced during a study of metastatic and nonmetastatic thyroid tumors. Per the authors' pipeline: Across clinicopathological groups, CDR3 differences served as the basis for building a distant-metastasis classifier for papillary thyroid cancer. TCRdb ran MiXCR on the PCR reads. The V and J calls were not made by the authors but by TCRdb's processing. The sample includes 53,000 or so clones, more than 20% of them seen just once. Patients underwent thyroid surgery, and none had received any treatment before it. Details on this clone: This sequence may be a read error, since a much larger clone differs from it by one base.

V was clipped by 6 bases and J by 3 bases, with 21 bases between them. CDR3 length equals 17 residues. The material sequenced was blood. This chain joins TRBV12-3 or TRBV12-4 and TRBJ2-4, with D possibly being TRBD2 (7 bases). This TCR was sampled from a female donor with papillary thyroid cancer or a benign thyroid nodule (not recorded which). Some clones in this sample may be carry-over from other donors' samples. DNA of the CDR3: TGTGCCAGCAGCGGTTGGGGGGGCCTTCTAGACAAAAACATTCAGTACTTC. This sequence encodes CASSGWGGLLDKNIQYF.